A single sample gave rise to the 29 T cell receptor beta chains below, sequenced in a study of shared clonotypes between healthy human individuals. It was CD45RO-negative cells, positively selected for CCR7, that made up naive CD8 cells, with terminally differentiated effector memory CD45RA+ cells excluded. Measured with immunoSEQ multiplex PCR; TCRdb has only the in-frame clones, and not every one. The repertoire has roughly 2.1 million clones, roughly 91% of them found once; the top ten carry under 2%. Sequencing was done on a sample of naive CD8+ T cells from PBMCs. The receptors shown here come from a man between 18 and 35 years old in good health. Some clones in this sample may be carry-over from other donors' samples.

This chain connects TRBV4-1 to TRBJ1-4; D may be TRBD1 (6 bases). Between the trimmed V and J ends, which lost 5 bases and 2 bases, there was a span of 12 bases. Germline CDR1 reads MGHRA; CDR2 reads YSYEKL. The CDR3 totals 15 residues. Here the CDR3 reads CASSEIQGTNEKLFF. The CDR3, as DNA: TGCGCCAGCAGCGAGATTCAGGGGACTAATGAAAAACTGTTTTTT.

The J gene is TRBJ2-7, the V gene TRBV4-1; the match to TRBD2 covers 12 bases. The CDR3 length is 15 residues. V lost 4 bases, J lost 7 bases, and 8 bases stayed unmatched. From germline, CDR1 is MGHRA and CDR2 YSYEKL. The CDR3 is CASSPRTSGTLEQYF. The DNA of the CDR3 is TGCGCCAGCAGCCCCAGGACTAGCGGGACATTGGAGCAGTACTTC.

The rearrangement uses TRBV7-9 and TRBJ2-2; TRBD1 or TRBD2 may be the D gene (5 bases each). The CDR3 sequence is 15 residues long. Germline V gene data show CDR1 as SEHNR and CDR2 as FQNEAQ (reference sequence). V was cut by 1 base and J by 5 bases, with 11 bases left in between. DNA of the CDR3: TGTGCCAGCAGCTTAGGAGAGGGGTGGACCGGGGAGCTGTTTTTT. This gives the protein CASSLGEGWTGELFF.

About this clone itself: The same CDR3 can be traced to other DNA sequences in this sample. The chain has TRBV4-1 and TRBJ2-7; D remains unclear. Germline V CDR1 and CDR2: MGHRA, YSYEKL. CDR3 size: 17 residues. Trimming cost V 1 base and J 7 bases, with 23 bases left between them. The CDR3 spells CASSQVSGRRVGVEQYF. Written as DNA, the CDR3 is TGCGCCAGCAGCCAAGTTTCAGGACGCCGGGTCGGTGTGGAGCAGTACTTC.

About this clone itself: The CDR3 does not close with the conserved phenylalanine or tryptophan, likely indicating a read error. The DNA is omitted, as the CDR3 cannot be located on it reliably, and the CDR3 follows TCRdb's listing. This chain joins TRBV6-1 and TRBJ2-7. Germline V gene lookup returns CDR1 MNHNS and CDR2 SASEGT. The CDR3 length is 9 residues, termini included. The chain's CDR3 is CASNRTPGL.

The chain uses TRBV27 and TRBJ2-1; 7 bases map to TRBD2. V lost 5 bases and J lost 4; bases outside the gene matches: 11. CDR1 and CDR2 (germline): MNHEY, SMNVEV (reference sequence). The CDR3 is 16 amino acids. The DNA for the CDR3 is TGTGCCAGCAGTCTGCCTCCGCTAGCGGTATACAATGAGCAGTTCTTC. Residues: CASSLPPLAVYNEQFF.

The rearrangement links TRBV7-9 to TRBJ2-2, with D possibly TRBD2 on 5 matching bases. Germline CDR1 SEHNR, CDR2 FQNEAQ (reference sequence). V lost 2 bases and J lost 1, with 8 bases in between. CDR3 length: 15 residues. This CDR3 reads CASSLREKNTGELFF. In DNA, the CDR3 is TGTGCCAGCAGCTTAAGGGAGAAGAACACCGGGGAGCTGTTTTTT.

Details on this clone: This CDR3 is also generated by other DNA sequences in the sample. The CDR3 region has the DNA TGCGCCAGCAGCTTGAGTCCTTCCTACGAGCAGTACTTC. It translates to CASSLSPSYEQYF. The V gene is TRBV5-1, the J gene TRBJ2-7; D unresolved. This CDR3 contains 13 residues. Germline values: CDR1 SGHRS, CDR2 YFSETQ. V lost 1 base, J lost 1 base, and 6 bases lay in between. Together with reference TRBV5-1 and TRBJ2-7, the CDR3 gives the full variable domain: KAGVTQTPRYLIKTRGQQVTLSCSPISGHRSVSWYQQTPGQGLQFLFEYFSETQRNKGNFPGRFSGRQFSNSRSEMNVSTLELGDSALYLCASSLSPSYEQYFGPGTRLTVT.

The J gene is TRBJ1-2, the V gene TRBV6-1; tentatively, D is TRBD1 (5 bases). Per the germline V gene, CDR1 is MNHNS and CDR2 is SASEGT. The CDR3 totals 14 residues. Trimming removed 3 bases at V and 4 bases at J, with 12 bases between. CDR3 coding DNA: TGTGCCAGCAGTGAGGGACGCCGAGGCTATGGCTACACCTTC. Its translation is CASSEGRRGYGYTF.

V usage is TRBV19 and J usage is TRBJ1-1, with 8 bases identical to TRBD1. This CDR3 is built from 14 residues. Germline V lookup: CDR1 LNHDA, CDR2 SQIVND (reference sequence). V gave up 4 bases and J gave up 4 bases; unmatched junction bases: 5. The CDR3: CASSTRDRFTEAFF. The CDR3 bases are TGTGCCAGTAGTACCCGGGACAGGTTCACTGAAGCTTTCTTT.

The gene calls are TRBV7-9 and TRBJ2-2; 11 nucleotides line up with TRBD1. The junction had 12 bases not matched to a gene; V was cut back by 7 bases and J by 2 bases. The CDR3 spans 18 residues. The germline V gene has CDR1 SEHNR and CDR2 FQNEAQ (reference sequence). The CDR3 loop is CASNYQRTGGLNTGELFF. The DNA for the CDR3 is TGTGCCAGCAACTACCAGCGGACAGGGGGCTTAAACACCGGGGAGCTGTTTTTT.

This rearrangement joins TRBV9 to TRBJ1-1, with D uncertain. Trimming stripped 0 bases from V and 11 bases from J, with 14 bases between. CDR3 size: 13 residues. Germline lookup yields CDR1 SGDLS and CDR2 YYNGEE. The CDR3 region is CASSVEEGSGAFF. Written as DNA, the CDR3 is TGTGCCAGCAGCGTAGAAGAGGGCTCGGGGGCTTTCTTT.

The chain couples TRBV4-3 to TRBJ2-7; perhaps TRBD1 as D (6 bases). Germline loops: CDR1 LGHNA, CDR2 YSLEER. This CDR3 contains 15 residues. Deletions cut 2 bases from V and 3 bases from J, with 14 bases between. The CDR3 DNA reads TGCGCCAGCAGCCAAATGCAGGACAGCTACTACGAGCAGTACTTC. Protein sequence: CASSQMQDSYYEQYF.

This chain joins TRBV7-9 and TRBJ2-3; D remains unclear. The CDR3 runs to 12 residues. V lost 6 bases to trimming and J lost 2 bases, with 6 bases between them. The germline gives CDR1 SEHNR, CDR2 FQNEAQ (reference sequence). In nucleotides, the CDR3 is TGTGCCAGCAGAAAAAACACAGATACGCAGTATTTT. Its translation is CASRKNTDTQYF.

The gene calls are TRBV6-1 and TRBJ2-7; D remains unclear. CDR1 is MNHNS, CDR2 SASEGT, per germline. The CDR3 is 15 residues long. Trimming stripped 3 bases from V and 0 bases from J, with 12 bases between. For the CDR3, the DNA is TGTGCCAGCAGTGAGGTGGACCTTAGCTCCTACGAGCAGTACTTC. It yields the protein CASSEVDLSSYEQYF.

This clone came up once. V is TRBV10-3 and J is TRBJ1-2; 9 bases are shared with TRBD1. The germline gives CDR1 ENHRY, CDR2 SYGVKD. Trimming removed 8 bases from V and 4 bases from J; junction bases left unmatched: 11. CDR3 length: 15 residues. The DNA for the CDR3 is TGTGCCATCGGTGGACAGGGGCGAGCCTCCTATGGCTACACCTTC. Its protein is CAIGGQGRASYGYTF.

The J gene is TRBJ2-7, the V gene TRBV30, with a possible D match to TRBD2 (5 bases). V was clipped by 3 bases and J by 0 bases, with 18 bases between them. This CDR3 is built from 16 residues. CDR1 and CDR2 from the germline V gene are GTSNPN and SVGIG (reference sequence). The CDR3 sequence: CAWSALRDSISYEQYF. The CDR3 DNA follows: TGTGCCTGGAGCGCTTTGAGGGATTCAATCTCCTACGAGCAGTACTTC.

The CDR3 reads CASSLVRAPNYEQYF. CDR3 DNA sequence: TGTGCCAGCAGCTTAGTCAGGGCTCCGAACTACGAGCAGTACTTC. J is TRBJ2-7 and V is TRBV11-2, with D possibly TRBD1 on 5 matching bases. Germline V gives CDR1 SGHAT, CDR2 FQNNGV. The V end lost 1 base, the J end lost 3 bases, and 13 bases lay between the germline ends. The CDR3 runs to 15 residues.

The chain employs TRBV19 and TRBJ2-2, with TRBD2 matching 9 bases. The CDR3 consists of 16 residues. Germline trimming cut 3 bases from V and 4 bases from J; bases unmatched to any gene: 6. Germline CDR1 reads LNHDA; CDR2 reads SQIVND (reference sequence). For the CDR3, the DNA is TGTGCCAGTAGTATTGCGGGAGGGCCGTTCACCGGGGAGCTGTTTTTT. This codes for CASSIAGGPFTGELFF.

This clone appeared once. The rearrangement joins TRBV2 to TRBJ2-7; 8 bases match TRBD1. Germline CDR1 SNHLY, CDR2 FYNNEI. The CDR3 contains 15 residues. V lost 10 bases, J lost 4 bases, and 15 bases stayed unmatched. This CDR3 is CAITPGGPGWYEQYF. For the CDR3, the DNA is TGTGCCATTACACCAGGGGGCCCCGGGTGGTACGAGCAGTACTTC.

The V gene is TRBV11-1, the J gene TRBJ2-7; perhaps D is TRBD1 or TRBD2 (5 bases each). CDR3 length: 15 amino acids. Germline CDR1 is SGHAT and CDR2 is FQDESV (reference sequence). Trimming took 1 base from V and 3 from J, leaving 13 bases between them. The CDR3 loop reads CASSLDSPGHYEQYF. The CDR3 DNA is TGTGCCAGCAGCTTAGATTCGCCGGGGCACTACGAGCAGTACTTC.

The rearrangement links TRBV5-5 to TRBJ1-5; unclear D gene. The CDR3 runs 14 residues. Germline values: CDR1 SGHKS, CDR2 YYEKEE (reference sequence). Trimming cost V 2 bases and J 2 bases, with 8 bases left between them. Here the CDR3 DNA reads TGTGCCAGCAGCTTCGTAGTGGGCAATCAGCCCCAGCATTTT. This gives the protein CASSFVVGNQPQHF.

The rearrangement joins TRBV21-1 to TRBJ2-5; the table's D gene call, TRBD2, was not cross checked with the DNA. TRBV21-1 is annotated as a pseudogene. This CDR3 is built from 14 residues. This CDR3 reads CASSKIRYQETQYF. For the CDR3, the DNA is TGTGCCAGCAGCAAAATCCGGTACCAAGAGACCCAGTACTTC.

The chain employs TRBV2 and TRBJ1-2; D possibly corresponds to TRBD1 (6 bases). The V gene lost 7 bases and the J gene lost 4 bases, with 13 bases spanning the gap. Germline loops: CDR1 SNHLY, CDR2 FYNNEI. The CDR3 spans 13 residues. CDR3 bases: TGTGCCAGCAACGGGGGGCAGGTCTATGGCTACACCTTC. It codes for CASNGGQVYGYTF.

The CDR3 loop is CSQTGTDPTQQYF. CDR3 nucleotides: TGCAGCCAAACCGGGACGGACCCTACCCAGCAGTACTTC. V usage is TRBV29-1 and J usage is TRBJ2-7; D tentatively reads TRBD1 or TRBD2 (5 bases each). V lost 8 bases to trimming and J lost 8 bases, with 22 bases between them. Germline V gene data show CDR1 as SQVTM and CDR2 as ANQGSEA. The CDR3 runs 13 residues.

This chain joins TRBV5-5 and TRBJ2-5; 9 nucleotides agree with TRBD1. The CDR3 has 15 residues. Looked up from germline, CDR1 is SGHKS and CDR2 is YYEKEE (reference sequence). With V trimmed by 4 bases and J by 5 bases, 9 bases remained unmatched. The CDR3, as DNA: TGTGCCAGCAGCCCTAACAGGGGGCGCGGGGAGACCCAGTACTTC. Protein product: CASSPNRGRGETQYF.

The rearrangement joins TRBV4-1 to TRBJ2-1; 8 positions match TRBD2. Germline values: CDR1 MGHRA, CDR2 YSYEKL. Trimming at V came to 1 base and at J to 4 bases, leaving 15 bases not matched to a gene. The CDR3 loop spans 19 amino acids. The chain's CDR3 is CASSQVIAGWGGGYNEQFF. The CDR3, as DNA: TGCGCCAGCAGCCAAGTTATAGCGGGGTGGGGAGGGGGATACAATGAGCAGTTCTTC.

This chain connects TRBV28 to TRBJ1-2; D gene ambiguous. The CDR3 is 13 amino acids. V lost 3 bases, J lost 4 bases, and 9 bases lay in between. Looked up from germline, CDR1 is MDHEN and CDR2 is SYDVKM. The CDR3 sequence: CASSFGPPYGYTF. The CDR3 bases are TGTGCCAGCAGTTTCGGTCCTCCCTATGGCTACACCTTC.

The chain couples TRBV5-4 to TRBJ1-2; D is ambiguous. The V end lost 2 bases, the J end lost 10 bases, and 9 bases lay between the germline ends. In germline, CDR1 is SGHNT, CDR2 YYREEE (reference sequence). CDR3 length equals 11 residues. In DNA, the CDR3 is TGTGCCAGCAGCTTCGGGCAGGTCTACACCTTC. It specifies CASSFGQVYTF.